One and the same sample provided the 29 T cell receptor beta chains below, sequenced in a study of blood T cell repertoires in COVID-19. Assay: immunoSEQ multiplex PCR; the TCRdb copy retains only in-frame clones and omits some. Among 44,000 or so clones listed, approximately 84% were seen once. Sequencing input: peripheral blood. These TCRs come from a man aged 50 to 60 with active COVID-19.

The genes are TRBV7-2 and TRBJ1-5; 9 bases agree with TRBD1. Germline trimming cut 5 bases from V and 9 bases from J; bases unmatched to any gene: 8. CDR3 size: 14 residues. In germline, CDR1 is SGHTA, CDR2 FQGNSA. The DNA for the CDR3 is TGTGCCAGCAGCAACCAACAGGGGGCAAGGCCCCAGCATTTT. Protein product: CASSNQQGARPQHF.

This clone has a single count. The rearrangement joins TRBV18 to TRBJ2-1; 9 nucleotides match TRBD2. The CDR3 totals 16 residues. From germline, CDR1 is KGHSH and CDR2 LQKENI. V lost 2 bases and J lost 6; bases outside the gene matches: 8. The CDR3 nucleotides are TGTGCCAGCTCACCAAATGCAGCGGGGGGAGGCAATGAGCAGTTCTTC. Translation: CASSPNAAGGGNEQFF.

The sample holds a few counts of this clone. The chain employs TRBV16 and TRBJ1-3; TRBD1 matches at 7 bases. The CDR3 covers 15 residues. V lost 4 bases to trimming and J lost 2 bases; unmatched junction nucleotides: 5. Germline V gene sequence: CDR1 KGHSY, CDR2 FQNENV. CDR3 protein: CASSPLRGPGNTIYF. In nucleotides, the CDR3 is TGTGCCAGCAGCCCCCTGAGGGGGCCTGGAAACACCATATATTTT.

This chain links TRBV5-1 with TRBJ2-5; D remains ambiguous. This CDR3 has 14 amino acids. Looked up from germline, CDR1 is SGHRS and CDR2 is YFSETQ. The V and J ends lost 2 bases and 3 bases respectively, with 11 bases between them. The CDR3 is CASSFQGAEETQYF. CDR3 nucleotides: TGCGCCAGCAGCTTTCAAGGTGCGGAAGAGACCCAGTACTTC.

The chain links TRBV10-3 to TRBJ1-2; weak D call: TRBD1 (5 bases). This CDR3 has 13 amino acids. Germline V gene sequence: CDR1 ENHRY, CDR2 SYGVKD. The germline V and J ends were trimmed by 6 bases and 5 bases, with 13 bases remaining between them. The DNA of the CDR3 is TGTGCCATCAGCCAGGGAACCTTTTATGGCTACACCTTC. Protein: CAISQGTFYGYTF.

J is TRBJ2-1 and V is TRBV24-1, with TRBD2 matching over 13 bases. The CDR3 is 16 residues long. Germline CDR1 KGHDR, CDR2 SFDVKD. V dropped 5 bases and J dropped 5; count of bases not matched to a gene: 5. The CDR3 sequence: CATSGTGTSGNNEQFF. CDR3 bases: TGTGCCACCAGTGGTACCGGGACTAGCGGGAACAATGAGCAGTTCTTC.

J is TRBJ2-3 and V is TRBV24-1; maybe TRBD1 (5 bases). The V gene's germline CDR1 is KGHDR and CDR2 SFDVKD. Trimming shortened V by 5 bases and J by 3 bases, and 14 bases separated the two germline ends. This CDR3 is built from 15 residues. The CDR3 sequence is CATSVPQGGTDTQYF. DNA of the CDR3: TGTGCCACCAGTGTCCCGCAGGGTGGGACAGATACGCAGTATTTT.

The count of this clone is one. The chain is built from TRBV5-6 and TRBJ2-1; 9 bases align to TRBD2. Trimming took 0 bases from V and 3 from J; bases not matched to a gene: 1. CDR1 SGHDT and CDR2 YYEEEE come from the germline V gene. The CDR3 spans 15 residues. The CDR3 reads CASSLVAGDYNEQFF. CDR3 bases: TGTGCCAGCAGCTTGGTAGCGGGGGACTACAATGAGCAGTTCTTC. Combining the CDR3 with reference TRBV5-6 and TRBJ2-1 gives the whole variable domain DAGVTQSPTHLIKTRGQQVTLRCSPKSGHDTVSWYQQALGQGPQFIFQYYEEEERQRGNFPDRFSGHQFPNYSSELNVNALLLGDSALYLCASSLVAGDYNEQFFGPGTRLTVL.

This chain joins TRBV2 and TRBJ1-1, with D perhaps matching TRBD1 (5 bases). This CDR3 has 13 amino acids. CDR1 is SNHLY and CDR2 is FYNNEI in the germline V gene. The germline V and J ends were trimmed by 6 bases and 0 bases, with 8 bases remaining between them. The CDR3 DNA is TGTGCCAGCAGGCGGGGCATGAACACTGAAGCTTTCTTT. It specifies CASRRGMNTEAFF.

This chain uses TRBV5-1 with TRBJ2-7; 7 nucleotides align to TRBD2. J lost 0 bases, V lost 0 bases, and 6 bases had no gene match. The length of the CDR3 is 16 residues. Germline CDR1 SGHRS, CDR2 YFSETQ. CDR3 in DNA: TGCGCCAGCAGCTTGGATGGCGGGGGTTACTCCTACGAGCAGTACTTC. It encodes CASSLDGGGYSYEQYF.

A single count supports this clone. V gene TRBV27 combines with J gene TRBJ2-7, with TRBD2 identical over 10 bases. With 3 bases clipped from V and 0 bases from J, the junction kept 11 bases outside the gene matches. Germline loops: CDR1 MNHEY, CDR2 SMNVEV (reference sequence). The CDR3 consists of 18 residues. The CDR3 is CASSFRASGGLNSYEQYF. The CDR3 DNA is TGTGCCAGCAGTTTTAGGGCTAGCGGGGGCCTTAACTCCTACGAGCAGTACTTC.

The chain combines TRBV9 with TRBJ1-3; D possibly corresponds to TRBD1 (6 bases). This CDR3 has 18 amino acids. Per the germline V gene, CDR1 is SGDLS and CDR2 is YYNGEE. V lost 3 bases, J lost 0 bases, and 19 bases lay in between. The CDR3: CASSADLTGRFSGNTIYF. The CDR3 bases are TGTGCCAGCAGCGCCGACCTGACAGGACGATTCTCTGGAAACACCATATATTTT.

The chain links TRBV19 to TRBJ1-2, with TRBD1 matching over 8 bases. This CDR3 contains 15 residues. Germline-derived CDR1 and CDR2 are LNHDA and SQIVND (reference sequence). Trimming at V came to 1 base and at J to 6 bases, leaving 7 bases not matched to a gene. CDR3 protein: CASSIVLQGADGYTF. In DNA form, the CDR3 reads TGTGCCAGTAGTATAGTTCTCCAGGGGGCGGATGGCTACACCTTC.

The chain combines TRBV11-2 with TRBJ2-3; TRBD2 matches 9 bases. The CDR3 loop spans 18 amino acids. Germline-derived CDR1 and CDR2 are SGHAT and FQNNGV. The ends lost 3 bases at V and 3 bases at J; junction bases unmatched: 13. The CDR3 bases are TGTGCCAGCAGCTTTGTGTCGCGGGGGGGCTCGGAAACAGATACGCAGTATTTT. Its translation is CASSFVSRGGSETDTQYF.

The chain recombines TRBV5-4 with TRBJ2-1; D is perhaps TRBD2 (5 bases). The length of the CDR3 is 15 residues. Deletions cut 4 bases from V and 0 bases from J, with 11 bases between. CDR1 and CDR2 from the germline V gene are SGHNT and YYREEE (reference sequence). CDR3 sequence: CASSAGLTSYNEQFF. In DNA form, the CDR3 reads TGTGCCAGCAGCGCCGGACTGACCTCCTACAATGAGCAGTTCTTC. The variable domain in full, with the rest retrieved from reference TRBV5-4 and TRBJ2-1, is ETGVTQSPTHLIKTRGQQVTLRCSSQSGHNTVSWYQQALGQGPQFIFQYYREEENGRGNFPPRFSGLQFPNYSSELNVNALELDDSALYLCASSAGLTSYNEQFFGPGTRLTVL.

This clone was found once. The DNA for the CDR3 is TGTGCCAGCAGCTTATTCGCCGGGGAGCTGTTTTTT. Amino acid sequence: CASSLFAGELFF. The J gene is TRBJ2-2, the V gene TRBV7-2; no firm D call. The CDR3 sequence is 12 residues long. Germline CDR1 and CDR2: SGHTA and FQGNSA. V dropped 2 bases and J dropped 6 bases, with 4 bases sitting between them.

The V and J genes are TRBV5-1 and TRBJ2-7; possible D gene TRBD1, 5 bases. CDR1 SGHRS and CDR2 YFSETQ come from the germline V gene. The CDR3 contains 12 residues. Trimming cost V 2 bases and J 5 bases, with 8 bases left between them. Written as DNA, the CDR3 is TGCGCCAGCAGCTTTGCAGGGAACGAGCAGTACTTC. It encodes CASSFAGNEQYF.

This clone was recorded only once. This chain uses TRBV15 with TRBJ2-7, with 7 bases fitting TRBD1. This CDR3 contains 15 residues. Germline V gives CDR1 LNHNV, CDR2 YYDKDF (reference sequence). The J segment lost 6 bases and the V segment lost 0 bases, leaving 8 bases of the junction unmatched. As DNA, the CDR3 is TGTGCCACCAGCAGAGATCGGGAAGGGGGCTCCGAGCAGTACTTC. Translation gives CATSRDREGGSEQYF.

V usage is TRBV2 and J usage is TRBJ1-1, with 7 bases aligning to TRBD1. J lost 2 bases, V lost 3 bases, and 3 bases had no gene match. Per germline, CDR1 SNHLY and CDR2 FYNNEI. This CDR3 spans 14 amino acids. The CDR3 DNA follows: TGTGCCAGCAGTGAGCAGGGGGGAAACACTGAAGCTTTCTTT. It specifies CASSEQGGNTEAFF.

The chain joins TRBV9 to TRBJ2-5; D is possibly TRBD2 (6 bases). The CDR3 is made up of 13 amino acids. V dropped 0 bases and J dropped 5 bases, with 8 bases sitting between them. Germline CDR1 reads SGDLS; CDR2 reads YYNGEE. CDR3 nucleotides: TGTGCCAGCAGCGTAGCGGGGGATGAGACCCAGTACTTC. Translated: CASSVAGDETQYF.

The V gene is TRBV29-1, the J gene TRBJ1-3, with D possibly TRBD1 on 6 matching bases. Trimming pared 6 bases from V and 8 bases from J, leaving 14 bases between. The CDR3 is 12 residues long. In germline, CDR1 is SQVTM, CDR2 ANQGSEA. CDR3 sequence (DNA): TGCAGCGTCATAGCGGGGGCGGACACCATATATTTT. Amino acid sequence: CSVIAGADTIYF.

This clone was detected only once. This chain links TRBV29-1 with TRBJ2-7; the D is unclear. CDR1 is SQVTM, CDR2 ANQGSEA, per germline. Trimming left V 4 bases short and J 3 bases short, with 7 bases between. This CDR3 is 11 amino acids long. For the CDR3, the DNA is TGCAGCGTTGTTCTTTACTACGAGCAGTACTTC. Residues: CSVVLYYEQYF.

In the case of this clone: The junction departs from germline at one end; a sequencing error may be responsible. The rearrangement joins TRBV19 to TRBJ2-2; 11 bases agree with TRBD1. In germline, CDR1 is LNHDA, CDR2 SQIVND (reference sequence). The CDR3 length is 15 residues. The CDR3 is CASRGTGGISGKLFF. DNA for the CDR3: TGTGCCAGTAGGGGGACAGGGGGTATTTCCGGGAAGCTGTTTTTT.

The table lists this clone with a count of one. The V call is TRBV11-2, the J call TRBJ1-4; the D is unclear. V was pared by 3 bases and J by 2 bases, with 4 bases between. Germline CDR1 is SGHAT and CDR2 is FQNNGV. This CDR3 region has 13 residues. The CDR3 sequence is CASSFSTNEKLFF. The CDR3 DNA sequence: TGTGCCAGCAGCTTCTCGACTAATGAAAAACTGTTTTTT.

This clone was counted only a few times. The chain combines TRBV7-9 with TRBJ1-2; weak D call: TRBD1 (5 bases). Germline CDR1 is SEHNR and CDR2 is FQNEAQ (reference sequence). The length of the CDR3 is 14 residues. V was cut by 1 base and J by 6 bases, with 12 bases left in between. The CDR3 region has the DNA TGTGCCAGCAGCTTAGTACGGCAGGGCGATGGCTACACCTTC. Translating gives CASSLVRQGDGYTF. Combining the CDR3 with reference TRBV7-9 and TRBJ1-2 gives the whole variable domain DTGVSQNPRHKITKRGQNVTFRCDPISEHNRLYWYRQTLGQGPEFLTYFQNEAQLEKSRLLSDRFSAERPKGSFSTLEIQRTEQGDSAMYLCASSLVRQGDGYTFGSGTRLTVV.

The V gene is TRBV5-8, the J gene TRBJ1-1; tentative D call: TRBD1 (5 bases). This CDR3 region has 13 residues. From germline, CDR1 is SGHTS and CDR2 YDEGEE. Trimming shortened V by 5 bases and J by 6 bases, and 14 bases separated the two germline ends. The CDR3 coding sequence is TGTGCCAGCAGTTCCGACAGCCCCCCTGAAGCTTTCTTT. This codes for CASSSDSPPEAFF.

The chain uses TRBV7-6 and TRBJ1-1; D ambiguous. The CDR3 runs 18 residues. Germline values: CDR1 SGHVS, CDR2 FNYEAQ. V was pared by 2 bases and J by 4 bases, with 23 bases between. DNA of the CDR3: TGTGCCAGCAGCTTAACGGGTCAGAGGGCCCGTTGGAGCACTGAAGCTTTCTTT. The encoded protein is CASSLTGQRARWSTEAFF.

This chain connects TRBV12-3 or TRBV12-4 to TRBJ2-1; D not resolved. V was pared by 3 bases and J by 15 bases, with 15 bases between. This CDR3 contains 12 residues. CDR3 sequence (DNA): TGTGCCAGCAGTTTGTCCTTGGCAATCCCGTTCTTC. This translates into CASSLSLAIPFF.

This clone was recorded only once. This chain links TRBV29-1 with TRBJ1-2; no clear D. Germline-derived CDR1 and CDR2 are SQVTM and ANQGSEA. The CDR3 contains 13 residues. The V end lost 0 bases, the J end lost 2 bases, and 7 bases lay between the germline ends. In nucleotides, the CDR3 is TGCAGCGTTGAAGACAGAGGGAACTATGGCTACACCTTC. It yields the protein CSVEDRGNYGYTF.